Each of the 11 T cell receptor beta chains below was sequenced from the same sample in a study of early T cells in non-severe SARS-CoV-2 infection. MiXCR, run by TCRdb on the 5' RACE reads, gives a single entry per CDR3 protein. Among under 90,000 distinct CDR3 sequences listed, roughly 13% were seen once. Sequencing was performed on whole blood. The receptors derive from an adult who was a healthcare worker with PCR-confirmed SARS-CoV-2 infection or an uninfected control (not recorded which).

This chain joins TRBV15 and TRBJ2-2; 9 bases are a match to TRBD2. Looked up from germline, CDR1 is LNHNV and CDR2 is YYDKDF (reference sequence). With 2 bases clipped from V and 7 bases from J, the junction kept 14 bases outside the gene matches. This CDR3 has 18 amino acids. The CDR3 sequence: CATSRPDLGSGSFGELFF. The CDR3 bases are TGTGCCACCAGCAGACCCGACTTGGGTAGCGGGAGTTTCGGGGAGCTGTTTTTT.

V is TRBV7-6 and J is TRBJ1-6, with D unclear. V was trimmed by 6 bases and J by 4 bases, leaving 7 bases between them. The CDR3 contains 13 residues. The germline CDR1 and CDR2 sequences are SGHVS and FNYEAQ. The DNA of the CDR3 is TGTGCCAGCAGAGGAGGGTATAATTCACCCCTCCACTTT. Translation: CASRGGYNSPLHF.

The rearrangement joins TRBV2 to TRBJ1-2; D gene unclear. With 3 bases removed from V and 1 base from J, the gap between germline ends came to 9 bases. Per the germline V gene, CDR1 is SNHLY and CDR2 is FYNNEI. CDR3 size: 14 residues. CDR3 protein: CASSDGSFNYGYTF. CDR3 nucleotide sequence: TGTGCCAGCAGTGACGGCAGCTTTAACTATGGCTACACCTTC.

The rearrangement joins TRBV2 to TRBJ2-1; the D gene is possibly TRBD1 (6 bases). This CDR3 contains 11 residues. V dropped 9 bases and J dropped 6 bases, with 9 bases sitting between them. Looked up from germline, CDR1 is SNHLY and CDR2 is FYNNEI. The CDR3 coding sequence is TGTGCCAGTGACAGGTTCAATGAGCAGTTCTTC. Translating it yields CASDRFNEQFF.

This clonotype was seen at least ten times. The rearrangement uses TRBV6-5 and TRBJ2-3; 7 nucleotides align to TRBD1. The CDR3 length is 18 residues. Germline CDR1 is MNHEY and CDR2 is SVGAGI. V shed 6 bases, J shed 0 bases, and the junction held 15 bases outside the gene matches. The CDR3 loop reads CASSRPRDSRTSTDTQYF. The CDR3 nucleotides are TGTGCCAGCAGCCGTCCCCGGGACAGCCGAACTAGCACAGATACGCAGTATTTT.

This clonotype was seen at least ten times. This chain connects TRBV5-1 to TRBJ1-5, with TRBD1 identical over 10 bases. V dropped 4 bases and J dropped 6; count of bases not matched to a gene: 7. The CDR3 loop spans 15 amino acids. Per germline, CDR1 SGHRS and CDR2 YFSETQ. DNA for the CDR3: TGCGCCAGCAGCGTCGGGGACAGGGGCCCTCAGCCCCAGCATTTT. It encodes CASSVGDRGPQPQHF.

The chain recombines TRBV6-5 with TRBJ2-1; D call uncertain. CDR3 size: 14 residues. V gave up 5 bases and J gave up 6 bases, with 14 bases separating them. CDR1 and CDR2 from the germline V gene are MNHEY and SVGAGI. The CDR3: CASSLRVDPNEQFF. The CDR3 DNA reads TGTGCCAGCAGTCTCCGGGTAGACCCCAATGAGCAGTTCTTC.

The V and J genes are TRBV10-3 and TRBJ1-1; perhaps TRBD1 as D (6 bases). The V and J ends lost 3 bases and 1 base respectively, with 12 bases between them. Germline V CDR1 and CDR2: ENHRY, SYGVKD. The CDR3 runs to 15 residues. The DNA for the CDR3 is TGTGCCATCAGTGATAGGGGACAAAAGAACACTGAAGCTTTCTTT. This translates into CAISDRGQKNTEAFF.

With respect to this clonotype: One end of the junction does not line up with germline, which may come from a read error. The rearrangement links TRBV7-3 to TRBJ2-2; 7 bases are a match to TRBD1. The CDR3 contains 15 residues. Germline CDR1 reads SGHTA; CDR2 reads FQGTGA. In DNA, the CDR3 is TGTGCTAGCAGTAGAGGGGGCGCCGACACCGGGGAGCTGTTTTTT. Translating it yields CASSRGGADTGELFF.

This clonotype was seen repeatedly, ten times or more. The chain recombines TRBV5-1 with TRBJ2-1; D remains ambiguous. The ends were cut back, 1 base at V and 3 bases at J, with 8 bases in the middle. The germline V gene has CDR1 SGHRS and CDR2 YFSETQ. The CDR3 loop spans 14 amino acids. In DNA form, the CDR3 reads TGCGCCAGCAGCTTGTCTACTGTCTACAATGAGCAGTTCTTC. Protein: CASSLSTVYNEQFF.

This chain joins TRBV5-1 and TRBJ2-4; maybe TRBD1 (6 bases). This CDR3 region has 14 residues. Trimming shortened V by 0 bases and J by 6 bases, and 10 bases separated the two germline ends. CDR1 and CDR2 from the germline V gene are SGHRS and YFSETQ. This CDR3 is CASSLEGRGNIQYF. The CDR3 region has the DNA TGCGCCAGCAGCTTGGAGGGCAGGGGAAACATTCAGTACTTC.